This T cell receptor beta chain emerged from a study of CXCR3-negative and CXCR3-positive naive CD8 T cells. Per the germline V gene, CDR1 is SQVTM and CDR2 is ANQGSEA. This CDR3 contains 14 residues. Each CD8+ T cell subset was flow-sorted in triplicate. Every sort contained approximately 290,000 cells. Libraries were UMI-labeled 5' RACE TRB cDNA. TCRdb reprocessed the 5' RACE reads and reports one entry per CDR3 protein, with no DNA. The sample holds over 100,000 distinct CDR3 sequences. Sequencing was performed on naive CXCR3- CD8+ T cells from blood. Noted subset: CD45RO-CCR7+CD27+CD95- naive CD8+ T cells lacking CXCR3 (TNR3-). This chain uses TRBV29-1 with TRBJ2-7; with no DNA, the TCRdb D assignment of TRBD2 cannot be verified. The receptor was isolated from a human donor in good health. Some clones in this sample may be carry-over from other donors' samples. The CDR3 region is CSVVPSGNSYEQYF.